One T cell receptor beta chain is described in this entry. This sample was taken from a study of T cell responses to AZD1222 COVID-19 vaccine. The repertoire was sequenced with immunoSEQ multiplex PCR; TCRdb's copy has only in-frame clones and lacks some. The sample lists about 130,000 clones; roughly 80% were seen once. The V gene's germline CDR1 is SNHLY and CDR2 FYNNEI. Germline trimming cut 6 bases from V and 4 bases from J; bases unmatched to any gene: 10. The length of the CDR3 is 16 residues. The source of this sequence is an adult in good health. The rearrangement uses TRBV2 and TRBJ2-5; TRBD2 matches at 11 bases. The specimen comprised peripheral blood, sampled on day 0 of AZD1222 vaccination. In DNA form, the CDR3 reads TGTGCCAGCAGGAGGCTAGCGGGGGGTGGGTCAGAGACCCAGTACTTC. Residues: CASRRLAGGGSETQYF.